In this sample, the clone carrying this T cell receptor beta chain turned up many times. The sample belongs to a study of Graves' ophthalmopathy and Graves' hyperthyroidism. The study amplified TCR beta CDR3 regions using RNA transcripts. The first-round RT-PCR employed HTBI primers together with the Qiagen OneStep RT-PCR kit. A multiplex PCR was then performed as the second round. TCRdb processed the multiplex PCR reads anew with MiXCR; each CDR3 protein has one entry. The table includes roughly 500,000 distinct CDR3 sequences, around 14% detected once. This CDR3 has 14 residues. The V end lost 3 bases, the J end lost 8 bases, and 16 bases lay between the germline ends. In germline, CDR1 is MDHEN, CDR2 SYDVKM.

This TCR came from a woman in her 30s with Graves' ophthalmopathy. Source material: blood. The chain employs TRBV28 and TRBJ1-2, with TRBD1 as a possible D gene (5 bases). The CDR3 bases are TGTGCCAGCAGTTTTCTGAGGGGTTCCGACGGCTACACCTTC. It is translated as CASSFLRGSDGYTF.